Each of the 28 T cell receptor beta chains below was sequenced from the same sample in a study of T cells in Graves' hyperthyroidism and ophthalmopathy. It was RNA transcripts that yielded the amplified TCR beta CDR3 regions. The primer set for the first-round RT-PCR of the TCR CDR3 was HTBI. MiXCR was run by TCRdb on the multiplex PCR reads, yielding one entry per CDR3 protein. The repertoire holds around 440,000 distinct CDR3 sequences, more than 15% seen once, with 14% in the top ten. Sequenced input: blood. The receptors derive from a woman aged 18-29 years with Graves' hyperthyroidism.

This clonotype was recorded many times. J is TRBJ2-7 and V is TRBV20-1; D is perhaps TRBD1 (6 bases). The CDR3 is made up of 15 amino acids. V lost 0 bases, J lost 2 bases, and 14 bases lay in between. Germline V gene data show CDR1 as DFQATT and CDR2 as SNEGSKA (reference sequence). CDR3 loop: CSARDLRDTPYEQYF. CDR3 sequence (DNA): TGCAGTGCTAGAGATCTTAGGGACACCCCCTACGAGCAGTACTTC.

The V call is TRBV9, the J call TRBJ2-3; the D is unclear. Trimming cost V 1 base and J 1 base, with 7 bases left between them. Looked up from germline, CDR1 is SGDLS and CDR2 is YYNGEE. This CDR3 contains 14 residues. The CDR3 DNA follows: TGTGCCAGCAGCGTACAACCAGGCACAGATACGCAGTATTTT. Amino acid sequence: CASSVQPGTDTQYF. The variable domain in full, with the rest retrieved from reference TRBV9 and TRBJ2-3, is DSGVTQTPKHLITATGQRVTLRCSPRSGDLSVYWYQQSLDQGLQFLIQYYNGEERAKGNILERFSAQQFPDLHSELNLSSLELGDSALYFCASSVQPGTDTQYFGPGTRLTVL.

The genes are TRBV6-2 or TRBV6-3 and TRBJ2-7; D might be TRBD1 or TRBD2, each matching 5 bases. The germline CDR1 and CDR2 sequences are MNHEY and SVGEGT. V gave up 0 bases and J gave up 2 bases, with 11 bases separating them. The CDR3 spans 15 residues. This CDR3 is CASSYSTRETYEQYF. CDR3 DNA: TGTGCCAGCAGTTACTCGACCAGGGAGACCTACGAGCAGTACTTC.

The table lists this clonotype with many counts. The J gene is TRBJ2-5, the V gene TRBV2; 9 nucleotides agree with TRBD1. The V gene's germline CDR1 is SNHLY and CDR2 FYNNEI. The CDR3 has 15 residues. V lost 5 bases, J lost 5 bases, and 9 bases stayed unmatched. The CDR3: CASSPGTGSRETQYF. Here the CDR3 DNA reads TGTGCCAGCAGTCCCGGGACAGGGAGTAGGGAGACCCAGTACTTC.

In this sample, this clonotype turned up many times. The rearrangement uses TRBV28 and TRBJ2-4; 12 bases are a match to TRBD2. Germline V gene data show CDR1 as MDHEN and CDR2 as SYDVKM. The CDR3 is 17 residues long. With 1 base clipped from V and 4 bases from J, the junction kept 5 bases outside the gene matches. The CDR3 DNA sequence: TGTGCCAGCAGTTTATTGCGACTAGCGGGAGAAAAAAACATTCAGTACTTC. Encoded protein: CASSLLRLAGEKNIQYF.

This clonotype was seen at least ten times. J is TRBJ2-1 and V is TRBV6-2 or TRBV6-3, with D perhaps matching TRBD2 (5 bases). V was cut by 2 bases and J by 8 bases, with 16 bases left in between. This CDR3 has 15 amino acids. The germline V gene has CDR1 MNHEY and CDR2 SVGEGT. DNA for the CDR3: TGTGCCAGCAGTTACCCGGGGAAACTCCCTGATGAGCAGTTCTTC. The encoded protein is CASSYPGKLPDEQFF.

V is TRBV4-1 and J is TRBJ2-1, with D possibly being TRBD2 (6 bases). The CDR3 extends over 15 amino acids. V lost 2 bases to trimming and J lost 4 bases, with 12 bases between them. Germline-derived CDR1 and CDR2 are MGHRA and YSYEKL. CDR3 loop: CASSQTRDSYNEQFF. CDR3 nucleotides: TGCGCCAGCAGCCAAACTCGGGACTCTTACAATGAGCAGTTCTTC.

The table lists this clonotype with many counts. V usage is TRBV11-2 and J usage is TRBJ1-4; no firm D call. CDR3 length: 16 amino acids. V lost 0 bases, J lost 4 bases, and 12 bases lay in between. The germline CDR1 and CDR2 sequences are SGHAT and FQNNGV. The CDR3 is CASSLDLDNFNEKLFF. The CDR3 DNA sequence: TGTGCCAGCAGCTTAGATCTTGACAACTTTAATGAAAAACTGTTTTTT. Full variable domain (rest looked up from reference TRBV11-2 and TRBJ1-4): EAGVAQSPRYKIIEKRQSVAFWCNPISGHATLYWYQQILGQGPKLLIQFQNNGVVDDSQLPKDRFSAERLKGVDSTLKIQPAKLEDSAVYLCASSLDLDNFNEKLFFGSGTQLSVL.

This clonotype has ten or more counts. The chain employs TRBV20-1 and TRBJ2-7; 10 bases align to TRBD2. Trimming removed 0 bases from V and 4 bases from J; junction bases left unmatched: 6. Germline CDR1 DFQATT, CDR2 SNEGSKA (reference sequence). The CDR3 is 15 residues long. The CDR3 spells CSARELAGDSYEQYF. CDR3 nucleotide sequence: TGCAGTGCTAGAGAGCTAGCGGGGGATTCGTACGAGCAGTACTTC.

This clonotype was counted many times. CDR3 in DNA: TGTGCCAGCAGTAGGGACAGGTTTAGCAATCAGCCCCAGCATTTT. This codes for CASSRDRFSNQPQHF. J is TRBJ1-5 and V is TRBV2, with TRBD1 identical over 8 bases. This CDR3 region has 15 residues. After removal of 5 bases from V and 0 bases from J, the junction contained 3 bases not matched to a gene. The germline CDR1 and CDR2 sequences are SNHLY and FYNNEI.

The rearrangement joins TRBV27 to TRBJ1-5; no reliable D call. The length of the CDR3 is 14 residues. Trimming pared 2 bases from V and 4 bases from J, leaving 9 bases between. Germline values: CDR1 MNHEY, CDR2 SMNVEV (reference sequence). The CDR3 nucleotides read TGTGCCAGCAGTTTACGAGTCCATAATCAGCCCCAGCATTTT. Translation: CASSLRVHNQPQHF.

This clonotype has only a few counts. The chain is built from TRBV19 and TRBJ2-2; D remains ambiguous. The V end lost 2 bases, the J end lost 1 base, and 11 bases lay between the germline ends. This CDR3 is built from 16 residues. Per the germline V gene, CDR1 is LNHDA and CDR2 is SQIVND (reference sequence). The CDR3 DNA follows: TGTGCCAGTAGTATAAACCCCTGGGAGAACACCGGGGAGCTGTTTTTT. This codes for CASSINPWENTGELFF.

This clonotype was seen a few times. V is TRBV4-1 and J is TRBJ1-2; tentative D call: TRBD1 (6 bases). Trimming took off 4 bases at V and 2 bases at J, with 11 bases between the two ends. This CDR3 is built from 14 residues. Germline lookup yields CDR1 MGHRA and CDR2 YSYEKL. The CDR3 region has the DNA TGCGCCAGCAGCCGACAAGGACAGAACTATGGCTACACCTTC. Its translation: CASSRQGQNYGYTF.

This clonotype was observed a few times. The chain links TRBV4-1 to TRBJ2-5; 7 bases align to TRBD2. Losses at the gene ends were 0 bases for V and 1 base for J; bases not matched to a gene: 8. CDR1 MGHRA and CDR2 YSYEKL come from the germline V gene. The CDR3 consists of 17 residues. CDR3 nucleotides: TGCGCCAGCAGCCAAGAGTTGGCTAGCGGTAGCCAAGAGACCCAGTACTTC. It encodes CASSQELASGSQETQYF.

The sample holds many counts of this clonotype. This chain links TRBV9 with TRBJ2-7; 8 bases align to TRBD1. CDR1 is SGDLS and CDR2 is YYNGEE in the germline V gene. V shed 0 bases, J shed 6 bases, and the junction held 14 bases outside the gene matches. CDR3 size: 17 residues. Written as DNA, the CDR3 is TGTGCCAGCAGCGTAGATCCCCTGCAGGGGGCTCGTGGCGAGCAGTACTTC. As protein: CASSVDPLQGARGEQYF.

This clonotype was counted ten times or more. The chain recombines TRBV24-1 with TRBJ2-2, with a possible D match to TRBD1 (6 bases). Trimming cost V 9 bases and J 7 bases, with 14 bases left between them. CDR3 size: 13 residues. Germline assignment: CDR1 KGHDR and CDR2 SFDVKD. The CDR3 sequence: CATGPPDSGELFF. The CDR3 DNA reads TGTGCCACCGGGCCCCCGGACAGCGGGGAGCTGTTTTTT.

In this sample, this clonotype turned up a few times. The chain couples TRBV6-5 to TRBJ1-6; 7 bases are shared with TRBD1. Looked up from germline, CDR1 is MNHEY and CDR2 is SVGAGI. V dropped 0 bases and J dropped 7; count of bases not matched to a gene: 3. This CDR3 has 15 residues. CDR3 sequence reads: CASSYSTGLNSPLHF. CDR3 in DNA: TGTGCCAGCAGTTACTCGACAGGGCTGAATTCACCCCTCCACTTT.

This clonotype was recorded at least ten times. The CDR3 sequence: CASSHGGGFNYGYTF. In DNA, the CDR3 is TGTGCCAGCAGTCATGGGGGGGGATTCAACTATGGCTACACCTTC. The chain recombines TRBV27 with TRBJ1-2; tentatively, D is TRBD1 (5 bases). CDR3 length: 15 amino acids. The V and J ends lost 5 bases and 2 bases respectively, with 15 bases between them. The germline V gene encodes CDR1 MNHEY and CDR2 SMNVEV (reference sequence).

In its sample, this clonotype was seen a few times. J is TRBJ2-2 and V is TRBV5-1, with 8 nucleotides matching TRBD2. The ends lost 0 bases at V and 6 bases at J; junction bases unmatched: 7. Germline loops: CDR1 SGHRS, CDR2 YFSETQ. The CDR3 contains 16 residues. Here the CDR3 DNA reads TGCGCCAGCAGCTTGGTAGCGGGAACCCCCGCCGGGGAGCTGTTTTTT. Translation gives CASSLVAGTPAGELFF.

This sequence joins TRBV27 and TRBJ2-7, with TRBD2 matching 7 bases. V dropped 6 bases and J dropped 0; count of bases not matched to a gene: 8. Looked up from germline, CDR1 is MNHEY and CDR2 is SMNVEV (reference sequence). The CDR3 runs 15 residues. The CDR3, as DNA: TGTGCCAGCAGGGGGCTAGCGGCGAGCTCCTACGAGCAGTACTTC. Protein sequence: CASRGLAASSYEQYF.

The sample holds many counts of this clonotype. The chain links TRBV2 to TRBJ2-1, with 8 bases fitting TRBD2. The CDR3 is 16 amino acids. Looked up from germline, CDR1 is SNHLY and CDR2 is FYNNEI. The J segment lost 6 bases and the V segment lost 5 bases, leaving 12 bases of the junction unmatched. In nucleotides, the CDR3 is TGTGCCAGCAGTAACGGACTAGCAGTGATCCTCAATGAGCAGTTCTTC. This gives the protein CASSNGLAVILNEQFF.

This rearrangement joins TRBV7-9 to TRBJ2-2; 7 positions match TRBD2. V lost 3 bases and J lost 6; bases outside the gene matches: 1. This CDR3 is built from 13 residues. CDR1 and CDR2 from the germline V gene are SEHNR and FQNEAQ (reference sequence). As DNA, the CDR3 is TGTGCCAGCAGCTTCACTAGCGCCGGGGAGCTGTTTTTT. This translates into CASSFTSAGELFF.

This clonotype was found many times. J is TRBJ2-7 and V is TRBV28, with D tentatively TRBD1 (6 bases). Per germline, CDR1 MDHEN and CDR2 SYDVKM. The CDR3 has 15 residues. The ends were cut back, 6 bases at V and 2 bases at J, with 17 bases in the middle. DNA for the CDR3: TGTGCCAGCAGCCCCCCCCGGGACAAAACCTACGAGCAGTACTTC. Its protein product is CASSPPRDKTYEQYF.

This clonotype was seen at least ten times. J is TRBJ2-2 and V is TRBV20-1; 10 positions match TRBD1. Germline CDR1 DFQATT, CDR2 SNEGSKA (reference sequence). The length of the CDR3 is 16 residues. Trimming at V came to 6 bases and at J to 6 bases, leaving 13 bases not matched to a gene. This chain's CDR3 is CSAVEGTGVMAGELFF. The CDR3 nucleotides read TGCAGTGCCGTTGAAGGGACAGGGGTTATGGCCGGGGAGCTGTTTTTT.

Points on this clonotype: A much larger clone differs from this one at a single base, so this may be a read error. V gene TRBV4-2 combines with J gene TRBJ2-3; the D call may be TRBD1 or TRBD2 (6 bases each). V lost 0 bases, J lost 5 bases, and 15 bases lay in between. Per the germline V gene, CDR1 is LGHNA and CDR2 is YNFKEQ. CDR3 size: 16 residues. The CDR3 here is CASSQEASKGGDTQYF. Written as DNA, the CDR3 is TGTGCCAGCAGCCAAGAAGCGAGCAAGGGGGGAGATACGCAGTATTTT.

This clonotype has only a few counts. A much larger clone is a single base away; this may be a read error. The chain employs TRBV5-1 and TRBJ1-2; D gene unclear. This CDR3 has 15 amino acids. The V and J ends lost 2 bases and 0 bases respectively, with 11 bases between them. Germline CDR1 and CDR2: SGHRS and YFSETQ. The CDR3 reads CASSFGRNPNYGYTF. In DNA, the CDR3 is TGCGCCAGCAGCTTCGGCAGGAATCCTAACTATGGCTACACCTTC.

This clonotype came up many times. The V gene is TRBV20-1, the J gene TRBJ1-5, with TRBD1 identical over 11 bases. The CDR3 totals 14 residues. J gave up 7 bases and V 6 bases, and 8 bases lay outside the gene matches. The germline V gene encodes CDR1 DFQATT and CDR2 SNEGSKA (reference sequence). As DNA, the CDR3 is TGCAGTGCGTCAGCCGGGACAGGGGGACAGCCCCAGCATTTT. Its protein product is CSASAGTGGQPQHF.

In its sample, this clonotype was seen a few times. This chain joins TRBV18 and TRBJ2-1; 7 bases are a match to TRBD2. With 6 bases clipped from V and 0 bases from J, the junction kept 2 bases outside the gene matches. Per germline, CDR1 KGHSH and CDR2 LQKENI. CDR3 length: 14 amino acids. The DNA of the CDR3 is TGTGCCAGCTCCTGGACTAGCTCCTACAATGAGCAGTTCTTC. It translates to CASSWTSSYNEQFF.